This T cell receptor beta chain comes out of a study of blood T cell repertoires in COVID-19. In the study overall: Samples of COVID-19 (acute and convalescent) were obtained from the United States, Italy and Spain. PBMCs, B-cell-depleted T cells, or T cells were the source of the cDNA or gDNA that made up the material.

Authors' processing steps: Quantification of nucleated cells was approximated via reference gene primer amplification. The assay was immunoSEQ multiplex PCR, and TCRdb's table has in-frame clones only and misses some. The V and J calls and clone size are taken from that table; D and trimming were inferred from the DNA. This table holds about 66,000 clones, around 84% found once. The sequence derives from a man between 45 and 60 years old with active COVID-19. The specimen sequenced was peripheral blood.

CDR3 residues: CASSFPGQGMYEQFF. The CDR3 region has the DNA TGTGCCAGCAGTTTTCCTGGACAGGGGATGTATGAGCAGTTCTTC. V gene TRBV27 combines with J gene TRBJ2-1; 9 positions agree with TRBD1. Germline V gene sequence: CDR1 MNHEY, CDR2 SMNVEV (reference sequence). The CDR3 spans 15 residues. V lost 3 bases and J lost 8; bases outside the gene matches: 8.